What follows are 5 T cell receptor beta chains derived from one specimen sequenced in a study of T cells after somatic rescue of genetic block. Using immunoSEQ multiplex PCR, the repertoire was profiled, and TCRdb retains in-frame clones only, with some absent. The sample yields 70,000 to 85,000 clones, about nine tenths seen once. Sequencing input: peripheral blood mononuclear cells (PBMCs). These receptors were taken from a man younger than 45.

The chain uses TRBV7-2 and TRBJ2-7, with D tentatively TRBD1 (5 bases). The CDR3 length is 11 residues. Germline CDR1 reads SGHTA; CDR2 reads FQGNSA. V was trimmed by 5 bases and J by 4 bases, leaving 6 bases between them. The CDR3 here is CASSDRYEQYF. The CDR3 DNA reads TGTGCCAGCAGCGACAGATACGAGCAGTACTTC. The full variable domain, rest sourced from reference TRBV7-2 and TRBJ2-7, is GAGVSQSPSNKVTEKGKDVELRCDPISGHTALYWYRQSLGQGLEFLIYFQGNSAPDKSGLPSDRFSAERTGGSVSTLTIQRTQQEDSAVYLCASSDRYEQYFGPGTRLTVT.

The count of this clone is one. V and J are TRBV29-1 and TRBJ2-3; D is possibly TRBD1 or TRBD2 (5 bases each). Germline V lookup: CDR1 SQVTM, CDR2 ANQGSEA. The CDR3 runs 11 residues. CDR3 DNA sequence: TGCAGTGGGGGATCCACAGATACGCAGTATTTT. The encoded protein is CSGGSTDTQYF.

The chain has TRBV2 and TRBJ2-6; 11 nucleotides match TRBD1. The CDR3 covers 17 residues. Germline V CDR1 and CDR2: SNHLY, FYNNEI. Trimming at V came to 3 bases and at J to 2 bases, leaving 3 bases not matched to a gene. For the CDR3, the DNA is TGTGCCAGCAGTGACGGGACAGGGGGTCCTGGGGCCAACGTCCTGACTTTC. Amino acids: CASSDGTGGPGANVLTF.

The chain has TRBV28 and TRBJ1-2; 7 bases are a match to TRBD1. This CDR3 contains 13 residues. Losses at the gene ends were 4 bases for V and 8 bases for J; bases not matched to a gene: 7. Germline assignment: CDR1 MDHEN and CDR2 SYDVKM. The DNA for the CDR3 is TGTGCCAGCAGTTGGTTCGACAGGGAGGGCTACACCTTC. It encodes CASSWFDREGYTF.

The V call is TRBV7-2, the J call TRBJ2-3, with TRBD1 identical over 7 bases. CDR1 and CDR2 (germline): SGHTA, FQGNSA. Trimming cost V 3 bases and J 3 bases; bases outside gene matches: 6. This CDR3 contains 15 residues. The CDR3 region is CASSFLTGSTDTQYF. DNA for the CDR3: TGTGCCAGCAGCTTCCTGACAGGGAGTACAGATACGCAGTATTTT.